Shown below are 16 T cell receptor beta chains from a single sample sequenced in a study of immune evolution from preneoplasia to lung adenocarcinoma. Repertoires were generated with immunoSEQ multiplex PCR, while TCRdb's copy carries only in-frame clones and drops some. The sample includes around 10,000 clones, 82% of them seen just once. Material for sequencing was FFPE minimally invasive lung adenocarcinoma tissue. These receptors all come from a person aged 65-85 years with lung adenocarcinoma.

The sample holds one count of this clone. The genes are TRBV7-2 and TRBJ1-1, with 9 bases matching TRBD1. The CDR3 has 12 residues. After removal of 5 bases from V and 13 bases from J, the junction contained 8 bases not matched to a gene. Germline lookup yields CDR1 SGHTA and CDR2 FQGNSA. The CDR3 loop reads CASSQGQGAFFF. Written as DNA, the CDR3 is TGTGCCAGCAGCCAGGGACAGGGAGCGTTTTTCTTT.

The V and J genes are TRBV4-2 and TRBJ2-2; D gene uncertain. This CDR3 is 19 amino acids long. V lost 0 bases and J lost 1, with 18 bases in between. Germline assignment: CDR1 LGHNA and CDR2 YNFKEQ. CDR3 region: CASSQDEGSPLGNTGELFF. Here the CDR3 DNA reads TGTGCCAGCAGCCAAGATGAAGGTAGCCCCCTAGGGAACACCGGGGAGCTGTTTTTT.

The V and J genes are TRBV21-1 and TRBJ2-6; the table's D call, TRBD2, has no DNA check behind it. TRBV21-1 is designated a pseudogene. The length of the CDR3 is 19 residues. The CDR3 nucleotides are TGTGCCAGCAGCAACGGGACTAGCGGGAGTAGGGCTGGGGCCAACGTCCTGACTTTC. Translation: CASSNGTSGSRAGANVLTF.

The rearrangement links TRBV9 to TRBJ1-1, with TRBD1 matching over 9 bases. Germline values: CDR1 SGDLS, CDR2 YYNGEE. Unmatched junction bases numbered 2, after V lost 0 bases and J lost 5 bases. The CDR3 extends over 14 amino acids. CDR3 sequence reads: CASSVAGQGTEAFF. For the CDR3, the DNA is TGTGCCAGCAGCGTAGCAGGACAGGGGACTGAAGCTTTCTTT. The full variable domain, with the rest looked up from reference TRBV9 and TRBJ1-1, is DSGVTQTPKHLITATGQRVTLRCSPRSGDLSVYWYQQSLDQGLQFLIQYYNGEERAKGNILERFSAQQFPDLHSELNLSSLELGDSALYFCASSVAGQGTEAFFGQGTRLTVV.

This CDR3 reads CASSQEDTSYGYTF. As DNA, the CDR3 is TGCGCCAGCAGCCAAGAGGACACAAGCTATGGCTACACCTTC. V gene TRBV4-1 combines with J gene TRBJ1-2; maybe TRBD1 (5 bases). Germline assignment: CDR1 MGHRA and CDR2 YSYEKL. This CDR3 is built from 14 residues. V was cut by 0 bases and J by 4 bases, with 9 bases left in between.

The chain combines TRBV29-1 with TRBJ1-1; D perhaps matches TRBD1 (6 bases). Germline CDR1 and CDR2: SQVTM and ANQGSEA. V lost 7 bases and J 4 bases, leaving 19 bases between the germline ends. The CDR3 runs to 14 residues. For the CDR3, the DNA is TGCAGCGCCCAACTTACGACAGGAGGCACTGAAGCTTTCTTT. Amino acids: CSAQLTTGGTEAFF.

The chain uses TRBV7-9 and TRBJ1-4, with 8 bases fitting TRBD1. The trim removed 6 bases at V and 6 bases at J, leaving 6 bases unmatched. The CDR3 consists of 14 residues. Germline CDR1 and CDR2: SEHNR and FQNEAQ (reference sequence). The CDR3 loop reads CASSWGQVDEKLFF. The CDR3 DNA is TGTGCCAGCAGTTGGGGACAGGTGGATGAAAAACTGTTTTTT.

V usage is TRBV5-1 and J usage is TRBJ2-2, with a weak D call TRBD1 (6 bases). This CDR3 is 15 amino acids long. The V gene's germline CDR1 is SGHRS and CDR2 YFSETQ. Trimming removed 6 bases from V and 7 bases from J, with 19 bases in between. In DNA, the CDR3 is TGCGCCAGCACGCCGGACAGTGGGTCGGACGGGGAGCTGTTTTTT. Translated: CASTPDSGSDGELFF.

Details on this clone: Mismatch with germline at one junction end may stem from a read error. The rearrangement joins TRBV5-4 to TRBJ1-1, with D maybe TRBD1 (6 bases). This CDR3 spans 15 amino acids. CDR1 is SGHNT and CDR2 is YYREEE in the germline V gene (reference sequence). CDR3 sequence: CASSLVGQTNTEAFF. DNA for the CDR3: TGTGCCAGCAGTTTGGTCGGACAGACGAACACTGAAGCTTTCTTT.

The J gene is TRBJ1-3, the V gene TRBV7-6; 11 bases agree with TRBD1. The CDR3 runs to 16 residues. The V segment lost 5 bases and the J segment 3 bases; nucleotides outside the gene matches: 6. Germline lookup yields CDR1 SGHVS and CDR2 FNYEAQ. CDR3 coding DNA: TGTGCCAGCAGCAACGGACAGGGGGCTAGTGGAAACACCATATATTTT. As protein: CASSNGQGASGNTIYF.

The V call is TRBV5-1, the J call TRBJ2-7; D possibly uses TRBD1 or TRBD2 (5 bases each). Germline CDR1 SGHRS, CDR2 YFSETQ. Trimming pared 7 bases from V and 7 bases from J, leaving 21 bases between. The CDR3 extends over 14 amino acids. The CDR3 reads CASGTDLNPREQYF. For the CDR3, the DNA is TGCGCCAGCGGGACGGACTTAAACCCTAGGGAGCAGTACTTC.

This chain connects TRBV28 to TRBJ1-3, with TRBD1 as a possible D gene (5 bases). Germline V CDR1 and CDR2: MDHEN, SYDVKM. The CDR3 covers 13 residues. The V end lost 6 bases, the J end lost 9 bases, and 15 bases lay between the germline ends. Written as DNA, the CDR3 is TGTGCCAGCAGGTCGGACATTGCCGGCACCATATATTTT. This sequence encodes CASRSDIAGTIYF.

The DNA for the CDR3 is TGTGCCAGCACCCCTCATAGGGACGCCAACTATGGCTACACCTTC. Translation gives CASTPHRDANYGYTF. The rearrangement joins TRBV21-1 to TRBJ1-2. TRBV21-1 is deemed a pseudogene. The CDR3 covers 15 residues.

The CDR3 nucleotides are TGTGCCAGCAAAGGACAGGGCTTGGCTGGCTACACCTTC. This codes for CASKGQGLAGYTF. V usage is TRBV28 and J usage is TRBJ1-2; 8 bases are a match to TRBD1. Germline values: CDR1 MDHEN, CDR2 SYDVKM. V was pared by 7 bases and J by 7 bases, with 8 bases of the junction left unmatched. The CDR3 runs 13 residues.

The chain has TRBV9 and TRBJ1-5; D not certain. Germline CDR1 SGDLS, CDR2 YYNGEE. V lost 1 base and J 12 bases, leaving 20 bases between the germline ends. This CDR3 contains 15 residues. The CDR3, as DNA: TGTGCCAGCAGCGTATTTCCAGATGCGGGAAGCGTCCAGCATTTT. It codes for CASSVFPDAGSVQHF.

The genes are TRBV2 and TRBJ1-3; D possibly corresponds to TRBD1 (5 bases). CDR3 size: 13 residues. Deletions cut 6 bases from V and 10 bases from J, with 16 bases between. Germline-derived CDR1 and CDR2 are SNHLY and FYNNEI. The CDR3 loop reads CASRGARTGTIYF. CDR3 DNA sequence: TGTGCCAGCAGAGGGGCCCGTACGGGGACCATATATTTT.